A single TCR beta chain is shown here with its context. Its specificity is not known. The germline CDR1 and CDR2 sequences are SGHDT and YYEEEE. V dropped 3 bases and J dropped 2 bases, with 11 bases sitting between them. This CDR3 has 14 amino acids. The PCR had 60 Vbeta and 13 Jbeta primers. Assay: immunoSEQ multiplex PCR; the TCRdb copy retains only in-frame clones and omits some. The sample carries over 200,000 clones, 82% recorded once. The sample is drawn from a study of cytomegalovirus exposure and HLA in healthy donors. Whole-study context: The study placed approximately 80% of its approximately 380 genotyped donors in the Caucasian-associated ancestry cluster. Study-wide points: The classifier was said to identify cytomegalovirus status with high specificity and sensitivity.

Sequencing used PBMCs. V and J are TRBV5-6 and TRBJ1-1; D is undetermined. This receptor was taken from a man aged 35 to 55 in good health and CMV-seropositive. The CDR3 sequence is CASSSLIINTEAFF. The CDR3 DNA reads TGTGCCAGCAGCTCGCTAATAATCAACACTGAAGCTTTCTTT.